Each of the 4 T cell receptor beta chains below was sequenced from the same sample in a study of spatial heterogeneity in lung cancer. Regarding time point: sample taken at primary tumor resection. TCRdb reprocessed the 5' RACE reads via MiXCR and lists one record per CDR3 protein. The table records 75,000 or so distinct CDR3 sequences, 8% of them present only once. The source material was PBMCs, sampled at surgery. Receptors originate from a male donor with early-stage non-small cell lung cancer.

This clonotype was counted ten times or more. This rearrangement joins TRBV4-1 to TRBJ2-3, with a weak D call TRBD1 (6 bases). The germline CDR1 and CDR2 sequences are MGHRA and YSYEKL. V was pared by 7 bases and J by 1 base, with 18 bases between. This CDR3 spans 16 amino acids. In nucleotides, the CDR3 is TGCGCCAGCACCCTACAGGGACGTGGGCGCACAGATACGCAGTATTTT. Translating it yields CASTLQGRGRTDTQYF.

The chain has TRBV5-1 and TRBJ2-3; D unresolved. The length of the CDR3 is 15 residues. V lost 1 base, J lost 1 base, and 10 bases lay in between. From germline, CDR1 is SGHRS and CDR2 YFSETQ. The CDR3 region is CASSLQAHRTDTQYF. The CDR3 nucleotides are TGCGCCAGCAGCTTGCAAGCGCATCGCACAGATACGCAGTATTTT.

V usage is TRBV7-2 and J usage is TRBJ2-7; TRBD2 matches 14 bases. This CDR3 contains 16 residues. V dropped 3 bases and J dropped 6; count of bases not matched to a gene: 7. CDR1 SGHTA and CDR2 FQGNSA come from the germline V gene. The CDR3: CASSFLPGTSGSEQYF. In DNA, the CDR3 is TGTGCCAGCAGCTTCCTCCCCGGGACTAGCGGGAGCGAGCAGTACTTC.

The chain recombines TRBV6-1 with TRBJ1-2, with D unresolved. The CDR3 loop spans 14 amino acids. Trimming took off 4 bases at V and 2 bases at J, with 11 bases between the two ends. CDR1 MNHNS and CDR2 SASEGT come from the germline V gene. The CDR3 loop reads CASSASTRNYGYTF. The CDR3 DNA is TGTGCCAGCAGTGCCTCAACACGAAACTATGGCTACACCTTC.